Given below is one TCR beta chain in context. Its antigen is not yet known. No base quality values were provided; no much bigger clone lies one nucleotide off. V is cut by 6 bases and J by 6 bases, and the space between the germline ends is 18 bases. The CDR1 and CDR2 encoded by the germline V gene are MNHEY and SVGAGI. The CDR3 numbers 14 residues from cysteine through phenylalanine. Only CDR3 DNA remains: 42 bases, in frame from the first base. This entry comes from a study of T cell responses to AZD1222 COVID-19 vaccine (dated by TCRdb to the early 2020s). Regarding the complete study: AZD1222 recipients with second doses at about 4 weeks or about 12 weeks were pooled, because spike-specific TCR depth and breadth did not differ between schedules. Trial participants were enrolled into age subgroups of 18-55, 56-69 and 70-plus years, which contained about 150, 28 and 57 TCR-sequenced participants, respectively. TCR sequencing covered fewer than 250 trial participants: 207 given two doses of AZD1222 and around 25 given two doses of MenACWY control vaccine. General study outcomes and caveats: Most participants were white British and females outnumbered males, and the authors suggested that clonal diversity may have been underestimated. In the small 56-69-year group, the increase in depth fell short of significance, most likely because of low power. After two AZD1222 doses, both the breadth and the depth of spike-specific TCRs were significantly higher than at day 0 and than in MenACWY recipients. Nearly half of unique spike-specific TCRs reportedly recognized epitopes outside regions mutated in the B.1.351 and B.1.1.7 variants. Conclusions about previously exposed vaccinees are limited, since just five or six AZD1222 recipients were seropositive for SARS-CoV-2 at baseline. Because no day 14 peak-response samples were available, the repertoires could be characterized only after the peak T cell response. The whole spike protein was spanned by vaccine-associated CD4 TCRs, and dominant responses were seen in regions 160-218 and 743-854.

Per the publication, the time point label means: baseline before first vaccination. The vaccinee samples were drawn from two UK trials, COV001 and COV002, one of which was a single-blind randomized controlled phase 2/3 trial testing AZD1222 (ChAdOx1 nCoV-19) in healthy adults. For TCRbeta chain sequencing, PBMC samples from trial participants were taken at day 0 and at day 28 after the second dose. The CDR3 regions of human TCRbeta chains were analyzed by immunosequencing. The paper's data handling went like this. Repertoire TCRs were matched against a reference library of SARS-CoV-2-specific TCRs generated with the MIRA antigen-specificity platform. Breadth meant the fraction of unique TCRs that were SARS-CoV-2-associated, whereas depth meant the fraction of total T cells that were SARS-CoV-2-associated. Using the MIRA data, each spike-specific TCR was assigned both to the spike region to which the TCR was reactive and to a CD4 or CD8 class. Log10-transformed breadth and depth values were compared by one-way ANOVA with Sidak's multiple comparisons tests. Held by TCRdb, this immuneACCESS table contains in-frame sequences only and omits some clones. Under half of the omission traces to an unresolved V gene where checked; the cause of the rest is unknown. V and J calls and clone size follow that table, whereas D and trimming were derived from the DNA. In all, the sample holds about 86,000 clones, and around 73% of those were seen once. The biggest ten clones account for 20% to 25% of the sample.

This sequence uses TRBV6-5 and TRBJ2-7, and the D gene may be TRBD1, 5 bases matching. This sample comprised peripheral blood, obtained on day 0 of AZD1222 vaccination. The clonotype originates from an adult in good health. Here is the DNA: TGTGCCAGCAGCGCAGGGTATCCTCCCTCCGAGCAGTACTTC. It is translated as CASSAGYPPSEQYF.